The clone carrying this T cell receptor (beta chain) was counted a single time. Sequencing was performed with immunoSEQ multiplex PCR; in TCRdb, only in-frame clones are kept and a portion is missing. The table shows roughly 190,000 clones, with about 88% occurring only once. There are 15 residues in the CDR3. Trimming shortened V by 7 bases and J by 0 bases, and 16 bases separated the two germline ends. Germline loops: CDR1 SGHRS, CDR2 YFSETQ. The source of the sample is a study of blood T cell repertoires in COVID-19. V usage is TRBV5-1 and J usage is TRBJ1-2, with D perhaps TRBD1 (6 bases). Material: PBMCs or T cells enriched from blood (not recorded which). This sequence originates from a woman under 40 who had recovered from COVID-19. In DNA, the CDR3 is TGCGCCAGCGCGTCACAGGGTTTTTCTAACTATGGCTACACCTTC. Encoded protein: CASASQGFSNYGYTF.